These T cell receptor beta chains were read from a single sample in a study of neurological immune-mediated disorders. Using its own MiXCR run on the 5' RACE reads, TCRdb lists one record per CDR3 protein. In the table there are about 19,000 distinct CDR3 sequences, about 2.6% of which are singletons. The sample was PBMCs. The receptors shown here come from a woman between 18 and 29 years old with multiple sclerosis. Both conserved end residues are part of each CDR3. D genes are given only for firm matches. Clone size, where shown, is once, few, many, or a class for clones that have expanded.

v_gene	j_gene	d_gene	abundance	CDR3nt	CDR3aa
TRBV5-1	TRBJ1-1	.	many	TGCGCCAGCTACGAGCGGGTGAACACTGAAGCTTTCTTT	CASYERVNTEAFF
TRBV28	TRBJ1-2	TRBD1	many	TGTGCCAGCAGTTTCGGGCAAGGGACAGTCTATGGCTACACCTTC	CASSFGQGTVYGYTF
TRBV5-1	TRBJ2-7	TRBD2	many	TGCGCCAGCAGCTTGGGCGGGGGGCCCTACGAGCAGTACTTC	CASSLGGGPYEQYF
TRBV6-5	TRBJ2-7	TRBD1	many	TGTGCCAGCAGTGTCGGGACAGGCCTTATCTTCTACGAGCAGTACTTC	CASSVGTGLIFYEQYF
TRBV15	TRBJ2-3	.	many	TGTGCCACAGGTCAGGTGGGGGGCGCAGATACGCAGTATTTT	CATGQVGGADTQYF
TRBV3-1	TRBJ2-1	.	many	TGTGCCAGCAGCCAGGGCCTTATGTCGTACAATGAGCAGTTCTTC	CASSQGLMSYNEQFF
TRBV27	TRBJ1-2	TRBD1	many	TGTGCCAGCAGCTTCCAGCACAGGGGGCGGTGGGACTATGGCTACACCTTC	CASSFQHRGRWDYGYTF
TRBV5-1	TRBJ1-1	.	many	TGCGCCAGCAGCCAGACGGGGGGATCCACTGAAGCTTTCTTT	CASSQTGGSTEAFF
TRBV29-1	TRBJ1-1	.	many	TGCAGCGTTGAAAGCGGAACTATGAACACTGAAGCTTTCTTT	CSVESGTMNTEAFF
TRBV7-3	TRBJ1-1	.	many	TGTGCCAGCAGGGATCAGCCGAACACTGAAGCTTTCTTT	CASRDQPNTEAFF
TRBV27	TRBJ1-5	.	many	TGTGCCAGCAGTCCGTCGGACAGAGCTAATCAGCCCCAGCATTTT	CASSPSDRANQPQHF
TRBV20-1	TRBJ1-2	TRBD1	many	TGCAGTGCTAGAGACCGGGACAGGGGATCTGGCTACACCTTC	CSARDRDRGSGYTF
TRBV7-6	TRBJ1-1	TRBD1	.	TGTGCCAGCAGCCACCGGGACAGGGGGCGCGGAAGGGACACTGAAGCTTTCTTT	CASSHRDRGRGRDTEAFF
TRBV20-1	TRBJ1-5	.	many	TGCAGTGCTAGTGGGTCAGGGGAACATCAGCCCCAGCATTTT	CSASGSGEHQPQHF
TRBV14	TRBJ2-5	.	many	TGTGCCAGCAGCCTCCGGGACTTTCAACAAGAGACCCAGTACTTC	CASSLRDFQQETQYF
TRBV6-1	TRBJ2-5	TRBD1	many	TGTGCCAGCAGTGAAGTGGGACAGCCGTTTGGGACCCAGTACTTC	CASSEVGQPFGTQYF
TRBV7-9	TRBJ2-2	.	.	TGTGCCAGCAACTTAGCCGGGTCCCCCGGGGAGCTGTTTTTT	CASNLAGSPGELFF
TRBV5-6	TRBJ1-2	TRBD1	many	TGTGCCAGCAGCCCGGAGACAGGGATCTATGGCTACACCTTC	CASSPETGIYGYTF
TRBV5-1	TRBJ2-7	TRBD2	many	TGCGCCAGCAGCTATAGCGGGGGATACGAGCAGTACTTC	CASSYSGGYEQYF
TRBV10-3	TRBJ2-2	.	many	TGTGCCATCAGTGAATCCGGGGAGCTGTTTTTT	CAISESGELFF
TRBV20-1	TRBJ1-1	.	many	TGCAGTGCTAGTGGGTTTGTCAGGGGAGCTTTCTTT	CSASGFVRGAFF
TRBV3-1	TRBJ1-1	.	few	TGTGCCAGCAGAAAAGAGGGTGGAGCTTTCTTT	CASRKEGGAFF
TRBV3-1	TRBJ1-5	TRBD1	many	TGTGCCAGCTCAGGGGGGCACAGCAATCAGCCCCAGCATTTT	CASSGGHSNQPQHF
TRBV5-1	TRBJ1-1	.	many	TGCGCCAGCAGCTTGGGTGGTTGGAACACTGAAGCTTTCTTT	CASSLGGWNTEAFF
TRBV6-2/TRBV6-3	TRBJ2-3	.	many	TGTGCCAGCAGTTGGGGCAATACCCGCACAGATACGCAGTATTTT	CASSWGNTRTDTQYF
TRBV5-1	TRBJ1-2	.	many	TGCGCCAGCAGCACCCGGGCCCACTATGGCTACACCTTC	CASSTRAHYGYTF